Each of the 8 T cell receptor beta chains below was sequenced from the same sample in a study of PD-L1 blockade in urothelial cancer. Generated by immunoSEQ multiplex PCR, the TCRdb table keeps only in-frame clones and is missing some. The sample contains 50,000 to 60,000 clones, approximately 80% of which appear only once. The input for sequencing was PBMCs, taken around atezolizumab (anti-PD-L1) treatment. The receptors come from a man in his forties or fifties with urothelial cancer.

This clone was seen only once. This chain uses TRBV11-2 with TRBJ2-3; TRBD1 matches 9 bases. V gave up 4 bases and J gave up 7 bases; unmatched junction bases: 6. CDR1 SGHAT and CDR2 FQNNGV come from the germline V gene. CDR3 length: 14 residues. The CDR3 DNA reads as TGTGCCAGCAGCTATGGGGACAGGGTCCATACGCAGTATTTT. Protein product: CASSYGDRVHTQYF. Full variable domain (rest looked up from reference TRBV11-2 and TRBJ2-3): EAGVAQSPRYKIIEKRQSVAFWCNPISGHATLYWYQQILGQGPKLLIQFQNNGVVDDSQLPKDRFSAERLKGVDSTLKIQPAKLEDSAVYLCASSYGDRVHTQYFGPGTRLTVL.

The chain has TRBV14 and TRBJ1-2; D unresolved. The CDR3 loop spans 14 amino acids. Deletions cut 2 bases from V and 6 bases from J, with 13 bases between. Germline CDR1 SGHDN, CDR2 FVKESK. The CDR3 sequence: CASSQFLGGHGYTF. The CDR3, as DNA: TGTGCCAGCAGCCAATTCCTAGGAGGGCATGGCTACACCTTC.

The rearrangement joins TRBV4-2 to TRBJ2-1; D not certain. Trimming left V 0 bases short and J 6 bases short, with 9 bases between. CDR3 length: 14 residues. Per the germline V gene, CDR1 is LGHNA and CDR2 is YNFKEQ. The CDR3 loop reads CASSQESSRNEQFF. CDR3 nucleotide sequence: TGTGCCAGCAGCCAAGAAAGTTCGCGCAATGAGCAGTTCTTC.

This clone appeared a few times. CDR3 protein: CASRSTGGEAFF. The CDR3 DNA is TGTGCCAGCAGGTCCACAGGGGGAGAAGCTTTCTTT. The rearrangement links TRBV6-4 to TRBJ1-1; the match to TRBD1 covers 8 bases. With V trimmed by 6 bases and J by 8 bases, 5 bases remained unmatched. There are 12 residues in the CDR3. Per the germline V gene, CDR1 is MRHNA and CDR2 is SNTAGT.

The chain is built from TRBV4-3 and TRBJ1-2; D uncertain. Germline values: CDR1 LGHNA, CDR2 YSLEER. This CDR3 comprises 16 residues. V was trimmed by 2 bases and J by 0 bases, leaving 13 bases between them. DNA of the CDR3: TGCGCCAGCAGCCAAAGGACTGAGTCCTCTAACTATGGCTACACCTTC. Translating gives CASSQRTESSNYGYTF.

This clone has more than one count but fewer than ten. The chain employs TRBV2 and TRBJ2-1; 8 bases agree with TRBD2. The trim removed 9 bases at V and 4 bases at J, leaving 8 bases unmatched. CDR1 is SNHLY and CDR2 is FYNNEI in the germline V gene. The CDR3 consists of 14 residues. The chain's CDR3 is CARGTGGPYNEQFF. Written as DNA, the CDR3 is TGTGCCAGAGGGACGGGAGGGCCGTACAATGAGCAGTTCTTC.

The J gene is TRBJ1-5, the V gene TRBV28; 7 bases agree with TRBD1. Trimming took 10 bases from V and 4 from J; bases not matched to a gene: 7. CDR1 is MDHEN and CDR2 is SYDVKM in the germline V gene. There are 13 residues in the CDR3. The CDR3 nucleotides are TGTGCCATCCAATTCAGGGGGAATCAGCCCCAGCATTTT. Translation: CAIQFRGNQPQHF.

This chain connects TRBV6-4 to TRBJ2-2; 11 nucleotides align to TRBD2. This CDR3 spans 15 amino acids. Germline V gives CDR1 MRHNA, CDR2 SNTAGT. The V gene end was trimmed by 7 bases and the J gene end by 6 bases; junction bases not matched to a gene: 7. The CDR3 is CASKPLAGGSGELFF. In DNA form, the CDR3 reads TGTGCCAGCAAACCCCTAGCGGGAGGATCCGGGGAGCTGTTTTTT.